Below, one T cell receptor beta chain is given with its context. The data were taken from a study of spatial heterogeneity in lung cancer. Trimming removed 1 base at V and 0 bases at J, with 9 bases between. This CDR3 spans 16 amino acids. CDR1 MNHEY and CDR2 SMNVEV come from the germline V gene (reference sequence). One entry per CDR3 protein results from TCRdb running MiXCR on the 5' RACE reads. The sample includes about 92,000 distinct CDR3 sequences, more than 10% seen only once; the top ten take 35% to 50%. Time point reported: sample taken at primary tumor resection. TCRs were sequenced from unsorted whole RNA of tumor, nontumor lung or PBMC.

The sequencing here drew on PBMCs, taken at surgery. The V call is TRBV27, the J call TRBJ2-2, with D unclear. The clonotype originates from a male donor with early-stage non-small cell lung cancer. The CDR3 spells CASSLWSRANTGELFF. CDR3 coding DNA: TGTGCCAGCAGTTTATGGTCTAGGGCGAACACCGGGGAGCTGTTTTTT.